These 25 T cell receptor beta chains originate from one sample sequenced in a study of blood T cell repertoires in COVID-19 (dated by TCRdb to about 2020). Library generation was performed with the immunoSEQ multiplex PCR assay. This immuneACCESS table, as held by TCRdb, lists in-frame sequences with V and J called but not all clones. Of the missing ones, under half trace to an unresolved V gene in checked studies; the others have no known cause. The sample table shows about 140,000 clones, and 65% to 85% are seen once. Around 5.1% of the sample lies in the top ten. The sequencing sample was made of PBMCs or T cells enriched from blood (not recorded which). These receptors originate from a man aged 70 or older who had been exposed to COVID-19.

This chain links TRBV13 with TRBJ1-2, with a tentative D call TRBD1 (6 bases). The CDR3 totals 14 residues. The germline CDR1 and CDR2 sequences are PRHDT and FYEKMQ (reference sequence). The germline V and J ends were trimmed by 0 bases and 3 bases, with 8 bases remaining between them. This CDR3 is CASSLGGQDYGYTF. The CDR3 region has the DNA TGTGCCAGCAGCTTAGGGGGACAAGACTATGGCTACACCTTC.

The chain joins TRBV5-1 to TRBJ1-3; 10 bases are a match to TRBD1. Germline trimming cut 3 bases from V and 0 bases from J; bases unmatched to any gene: 6. The V gene's germline CDR1 is SGHRS and CDR2 YFSETQ. CDR3 length: 17 amino acids. CDR3 sequence (DNA): TGCGCCAGCAGCTACGGGACAGGGGCCCTCTCTGGAAACACCATATATTTT. Translating it yields CASSYGTGALSGNTIYF.

The gene calls are TRBV4-3 and TRBJ2-7, with a tentative D call TRBD2 (6 bases). CDR1 is LGHNA, CDR2 YSLEER, per germline. The CDR3 extends over 19 amino acids. V was pared by 0 bases and J by 3 bases, with 24 bases between. The CDR3 sequence: CASSQEGPRWGENHYEQYF. The CDR3 DNA sequence: TGCGCCAGCAGCCAAGAAGGGCCCAGATGGGGGGAAAACCACTACGAGCAGTACTTC.

The J gene is TRBJ2-3, the V gene TRBV7-2, with TRBD2 matching over 14 bases. The ends lost 6 bases at V and 8 bases at J; junction bases unmatched: 7. CDR3 length equals 15 residues. The germline CDR1 and CDR2 sequences are SGHTA and FQGNSA. DNA of the CDR3: TGTGCCAGCAGTTTTGGGGGACTAGCGGGGGTTACGCAGTATTTT. Protein sequence: CASSFGGLAGVTQYF.

The chain employs TRBV20-1 and TRBJ1-2; TRBD1 might be the D (5 bases). This CDR3 is built from 14 residues. Trimming removed 3 bases from V and 4 bases from J, with 15 bases in between. Germline loops: CDR1 DFQATT, CDR2 SNEGSKA (reference sequence). CDR3 residues: CSASGQGEGYGYTF. The DNA of the CDR3 is TGCAGTGCTAGTGGGCAGGGTGAAGGCTATGGCTACACCTTC.

This rearrangement joins TRBV19 to TRBJ1-2, with TRBD1 as a possible D gene (6 bases). CDR3 length: 13 amino acids. With 7 bases removed from V and 4 bases from J, the gap between germline ends came to 13 bases. Germline CDR1 is LNHDA and CDR2 is SQIVND (reference sequence). CDR3 loop: CASKYEGGYGYTF. The DNA for the CDR3 is TGTGCCAGTAAATATGAAGGGGGCTATGGCTACACCTTC.

The chain couples TRBV6-5 to TRBJ1-2; D is undetermined. Per germline, CDR1 MNHEY and CDR2 SVGAGI. V lost 6 bases to trimming and J lost 4 bases, with 12 bases between them. The CDR3 consists of 13 residues. The CDR3 protein is CASSSDGGYGYTF. In DNA, the CDR3 is TGTGCCAGCAGCTCGGACGGAGGCTATGGCTACACCTTC.

This clone has a handful of counts. The chain joins TRBV7-2 to TRBJ2-7; D not resolved. Germline CDR1 SGHTA, CDR2 FQGNSA. The CDR3 runs 16 residues. V was trimmed by 2 bases and J by 0 bases, leaving 14 bases between them. The CDR3 spells CASSLNAARNSYEQYF. CDR3 sequence (DNA): TGTGCCAGCAGCTTAAACGCGGCTCGAAACTCCTACGAGCAGTACTTC.

The chain links TRBV6-4 to TRBJ2-3; TRBD2 aligns across 12 bases. V dropped 5 bases and J dropped 7; count of bases not matched to a gene: 7. This CDR3 has 15 amino acids. The germline CDR1 and CDR2 sequences are MRHNA and SNTAGT. CDR3 sequence: CASSRLAGEGNTQYF. Written as DNA, the CDR3 is TGTGCCAGCAGTCGACTAGCGGGAGAGGGTAATACGCAGTATTTT.

The gene calls are TRBV6-2 or TRBV6-3 and TRBJ2-7, with D possibly matching TRBD1 (7 bases). Germline CDR1 and CDR2: MNHEY and SVGEGT. This CDR3 has 11 residues. V dropped 5 bases and J dropped 6 bases, with 8 bases sitting between them. The CDR3 sequence: CASSQGGEQYF. In DNA, the CDR3 is TGTGCCAGCAGTCAGGGGGGCGAGCAGTACTTC.

V gene TRBV7-9 combines with J gene TRBJ2-7; 7 nucleotides agree with TRBD2. Unmatched junction bases numbered 5, after V lost 3 bases and J lost 0 bases. CDR1 SEHNR and CDR2 FQNEAQ come from the germline V gene (reference sequence). This CDR3 spans 15 amino acids. The CDR3 DNA is TGTGCCAGCAGCTTGAACCGGGACTACTCCTACGAGCAGTACTTC. Encoded protein: CASSLNRDYSYEQYF.

The CDR3 bases are TGCGCCAGCACCTTCTGGACTAGCACAGATACGCAGTATTTT. Its protein is CASTFWTSTDTQYF. V and J are TRBV5-1 and TRBJ2-3; D may be TRBD2 (5 bases). CDR3 length equals 14 residues. The germline CDR1 and CDR2 sequences are SGHRS and YFSETQ. V gave up 6 bases and J gave up 0 bases, with 11 bases separating them.

The V gene is TRBV18, the J gene TRBJ1-2; D possibly corresponds to TRBD1 (6 bases). The CDR3 consists of 16 residues. Germline V gene sequence: CDR1 KGHSH, CDR2 LQKENI. Deletions cut 2 bases from V and 1 base from J, with 14 bases between. The CDR3: CASSPGTILFNYGYTF. The CDR3 DNA reads TGTGCCAGCTCACCAGGGACAATACTTTTTAACTATGGCTACACCTTC. The full variable domain, rest sourced from reference TRBV18 and TRBJ1-2, is NAGVMQNPRHLVRRRGQEARLRCSPMKGHSHVYWYRQLPEEGLKFMVYLQKENIIDESGMPKERFSAEFPKEGPSILRIQQVVRGDSAAYFCASSPGTILFNYGYTFGSGTRLTVV.

In its sample, this clone was seen a few times. The CDR3 loop is CASSWDRGSEAFF. The CDR3 DNA reads as TGCGCCAGCAGCTGGGACAGGGGATCAGAAGCTTTCTTT. V gene TRBV5-1 combines with J gene TRBJ1-1; TRBD1 agrees at 10 bases. Germline values: CDR1 SGHRS, CDR2 YFSETQ. The CDR3 extends over 13 amino acids. V shed 3 bases and J 8 bases; nucleotides not matched to a gene: 4.

This chain joins TRBV5-1 and TRBJ2-5; D is perhaps TRBD1 (6 bases). The CDR3 contains 14 residues. Germline CDR1 is SGHRS and CDR2 is YFSETQ. Trimming cost V 2 bases and J 2 bases, with 10 bases left between them. The CDR3 here is CASSFDRKQETQYF. The CDR3 region has the DNA TGCGCCAGCAGCTTTGACAGGAAACAAGAGACCCAGTACTTC.

The chain combines TRBV7-8 with TRBJ1-2; a weak D match, TRBD1 (6 bases). Germline V CDR1 and CDR2: SGHVS, FQNEAQ. The CDR3 is 14 amino acids. V was trimmed by 1 base and J by 5 bases, leaving 11 bases between them. CDR3 sequence: CASSLVLTGYGYTF. As DNA, the CDR3 is TGTGCCAGCAGCTTAGTGCTGACAGGTTATGGCTACACCTTC. The full variable domain, its missing parts supplied by reference TRBV7-8 and TRBJ1-2, is GAGVSQSPRYKVAKRGQDVALRCDPISGHVSLFWYQQALGQGPEFLTYFQNEAQLDKSGLPSDRFFAERPEGSVSTLKIQRTQQEDSAVYLCASSLVLTGYGYTFGSGTRLTVV.

The rearrangement links TRBV28 to TRBJ1-1, with a weak D call TRBD1 (5 bases). This CDR3 is 15 amino acids long. V lost 4 bases, J lost 2 bases, and 14 bases lay in between. CDR1 and CDR2 (germline): MDHEN, SYDVKM. CDR3 amino acids: CASSSGTALNTEAFF. CDR3 nucleotides: TGTGCCAGCAGTTCAGGGACTGCTTTAAACACTGAAGCTTTCTTT.

The chain couples TRBV7-9 to TRBJ2-7; unclear D gene. V was shortened by 5 bases and J by 11 bases, with 16 bases between the two germline ends. The V gene's germline CDR1 is SEHNR and CDR2 FQNEAQ (reference sequence). The CDR3 contains 12 residues. The CDR3: CASSPSQAFEYF. As DNA, the CDR3 is TGTGCCAGCAGCCCCTCCCAGGCATTCGAGTACTTC.

The chain uses TRBV7-2 and TRBJ2-4; maybe TRBD2 (6 bases). In germline, CDR1 is SGHTA, CDR2 FQGNSA. The CDR3 is made up of 14 amino acids. With 4 bases removed from V and 9 bases from J, the gap between germline ends came to 16 bases. CDR3 in DNA: TGTGCCAGCAGCTCCACGACGGAGGGTGGCATTCAGTACTTC. Protein sequence: CASSSTTEGGIQYF.

The chain uses TRBV7-2 and TRBJ2-5; perhaps TRBD1 as D (6 bases). Trimming shortened V by 2 bases and J by 1 base, and 17 bases separated the two germline ends. The CDR3 consists of 17 residues. Per the germline V gene, CDR1 is SGHTA and CDR2 is FQGNSA. The CDR3 nucleotides are TGTGCCAGCAGCTTACTACAGGGAAGGGTGATCCAAGAGACCCAGTACTTC. Its translation: CASSLLQGRVIQETQYF.

This rearrangement joins TRBV9 to TRBJ1-2; D perhaps matches TRBD1 (5 bases). The CDR3 is made up of 14 amino acids. Per the germline V gene, CDR1 is SGDLS and CDR2 is YYNGEE. V lost 2 bases to trimming and J lost 7 bases, with 15 bases between them. The CDR3 region is CASSVDLSQGGYTF. The CDR3, as DNA: TGTGCCAGCAGCGTGGATCTTTCTCAGGGTGGCTACACCTTC.

This clone was detected a few times. V usage is TRBV4-3 and J usage is TRBJ1-5; 8 nucleotides agree with TRBD1. Germline V gives CDR1 LGHNA, CDR2 YSLEER. The CDR3 spans 17 residues. Trimming removed 0 bases from V and 6 bases from J; junction bases left unmatched: 10. The CDR3 bases are TGCGCCAGCAGCCAAGATAGAGGGTCAGGGGGCCTTCAGCCCCAGCATTTT. This gives the protein CASSQDRGSGGLQPQHF.

The rearrangement links TRBV2 to TRBJ1-5, with 9 positions matching TRBD1. CDR3 length equals 14 residues. V shed 5 bases and J 6 bases; nucleotides not matched to a gene: 5. Germline assignment: CDR1 SNHLY and CDR2 FYNNEI. CDR3: CASSNTGGSQPQHF. In DNA, the CDR3 is TGTGCCAGCAGTAATACAGGGGGCAGTCAGCCCCAGCATTTT.

The CDR3 bases are TGTGCCAGCAGTTACCCCGTCTCTGGGGCCAACGTCCTGACTTTC. This sequence encodes CASSYPVSGANVLTF. The chain links TRBV6-2 or TRBV6-3 to TRBJ2-6; D gene ambiguous. From germline, CDR1 is MNHEY and CDR2 SVGEGT. Trimming pared 2 bases from V and 0 bases from J, leaving 5 bases between. The CDR3 contains 15 residues.

The chain joins TRBV5-1 to TRBJ2-5; 8 bases align to TRBD1. Germline assignment: CDR1 SGHRS and CDR2 YFSETQ. This CDR3 has 16 residues. With 4 bases clipped from V and 5 bases from J, the junction kept 13 bases outside the gene matches. CDR3 residues: CASSRQGAGGTETQYF. CDR3 nucleotides: TGCGCCAGCAGCCGTCAGGGGGCAGGGGGCACGGAGACCCAGTACTTC. Based on the CDR3 plus reference TRBV5-1 and TRBJ2-5, the full variable domain is KAGVTQTPRYLIKTRGQQVTLSCSPISGHRSVSWYQQTPGQGLQFLFEYFSETQRNKGNFPGRFSGRQFSNSRSEMNVSTLELGDSALYLCASSRQGAGGTETQYFGPGTRLLVL.